Listed below are T cell receptor beta chains from one sample, sequenced in a study of OX40 agonist ivuxolimab in advanced cancers. Profiling relied on immunoSEQ multiplex PCR, and the TCRdb table lists in-frame clones only, not all of them. This sample carries around 100,000 clones, around 89% of them seen once, and the ten largest clones take around 0.16%. The sequencing here drew on CD4+ or CD8+ T cells sorted from blood, taken in a trial of the OX40 agonist ivuxolimab. The receptors were sampled from an adult with an advanced solid tumor such as melanoma, head and neck, liver or kidney cancer. The CDR3 runs from the conserved cysteine through the conserved F or W. D genes are given only for firm matches. Clone size is not always given. Where it is, it says once, few, many or a class for expanded clones.

TRBV19	TRBJ2-7	TRBD2	NA	CASSIGGTSAYEQYF	TGTGCCAGTAGTATAGGAGGGACTAGCGCCTACGAGCAGTACTTC
TRBV6-1	TRBJ2-1	TRBD2	NA	CASSLSGSSYNEQFF	TGTGCCAGCAGTCTGAGCGGGAGCTCCTACAATGAGCAGTTCTTC
TRBV2	TRBJ1-6	NA	NA	CASSDRSFFSPLHF	TGTGCCAGCAGTGACAGGTCCTTTTTTTCACCCCTCCACTTT
TRBV6-1	TRBJ2-1	TRBD1	once	CASSEVWRTGDHRNEQFF	TGTGCCAGCAGTGAAGTATGGAGGACAGGGGACCACAGAAATGAGCAGTTCTTC
TRBV28	TRBJ2-2	NA	NA	CATRGISANTGELFF	TGTGCCACCCGGGGGATCAGCGCGAACACCGGGGAGCTGTTTTTT
TRBV9	TRBJ2-7	TRBD2	NA	CASSAGLAETYEQYF	TGTGCCAGCAGCGCGGGACTAGCGGAGACCTACGAGCAGTACTTC
TRBV11-2	TRBJ2-5	NA	NA	CASSLDQRTQYF	TGTGCCAGCAGCTTAGATCAGCGGACCCAGTACTTC
TRBV7-9	TRBJ2-5	NA	NA	CASGVYGSEETQYF	TGTGCCAGCGGGGTCTATGGGTCTGAGGAGACCCAGTACTTC
TRBV7-8	TRBJ1-1	NA	NA	CASSLSGNTEAFF	TGTGCCAGCAGCTTATCTGGGAACACTGAAGCTTTCTTT
TRBV12-5	TRBJ2-1	NA	NA	CASGLIDEQFF	TGTGCTAGTGGTTTGATCGATGAGCAGTTCTTC
TRBV30	TRBJ1-1	NA	NA	CAWTRQNTEAFF	TGTGCCTGGACCCGACAGAACACTGAAGCTTTCTTT
TRBV6-5	TRBJ1-1	NA	NA	CASSYSRDMNTEAFF	TGTGCCAGCAGTTACTCGAGGGACATGAACACTGAAGCTTTCTTT
TRBV23-1	TRBJ1-5	NA	NA	CASSRGQGNQPQHF	TGCGCCAGCAGTCGTGGGCAGGGCAATCAGCCCCAGCATTTT
TRBV6-5	TRBJ1-5	NA	NA	CASSYFRGNQPQHF	TGTGCCAGCAGTTACTTCAGGGGCAATCAGCCCCAGCATTTT
TRBV10-2	TRBJ1-1	NA	NA	CASVPQGPWGTEAFF	TGCGCCAGCGTTCCTCAGGGGCCCTGGGGCACTGAAGCTTTCTTT
TRBV29-1	TRBJ1-2	TRBD1	NA	CSTGTGSPRGYTF	TGCAGCACAGGGACAGGCAGTCCTCGGGGCTACACCTTC
TRBV18	TRBJ1-1	NA	NA	CASSPQMGGNTEAFF	TGTGCCAGCTCACCACAGATGGGGGGGAACACTGAAGCTTTCTTT
TRBV7-8	TRBJ1-3	TRBD1	NA	CASSPRQGAVFGNTIYF	TGTGCCAGCAGCCCAAGACAGGGGGCTGTCTTCGGAAACACCATATATTTT
TRBV5-4	TRBJ2-2	NA	NA	CASSFGGPAAGELFF	TGTGCCAGCAGCTTTGGAGGGCCGGCGGCCGGGGAGCTGTTTTTT
TRBV5-1	TRBJ1-4	NA	NA	CASSSSGTTNEKLFF	TGCGCCAGCAGCTCCTCAGGGACGACTAATGAAAAACTGTTTTTT
TRBV27	TRBJ2-2	NA	NA	CASSSQPLGTYNTGELFF	TGTGCCAGCAGTTCACAGCCCCTCGGGACATATAACACCGGGGAGCTGTTTTTT
TRBV25-1	TRBJ2-2	NA	NA	CASSEYLAGELFF	TGTGCCAGCAGTGAATATCTTGCCGGGGAGCTGTTTTTT
TRBV13	TRBJ2-1	NA	NA	CASSLERAPGAEQFF	TGTGCCAGCAGCTTAGAAAGGGCCCCCGGAGCTGAGCAGTTCTTC
TRBV6-1	TRBJ1-5	TRBD1	NA	CASSETGGRFQPQHF	TGTGCCAGCAGTGAAACAGGGGGCCGGTTTCAGCCCCAGCATTTT
TRBV5-1	TRBJ2-2	NA	once	CASSLKRLGGELFF	TGCGCCAGCAGCTTGAAGCGGCTTGGCGGGGAGCTGTTTTTT
TRBV7-8	TRBJ2-1	TRBD1	NA	CASSLAGQGFNEQFF	TGTGCCAGCAGCTTAGCTGGACAGGGGTTCAATGAGCAGTTCTTC
TRBV11-2	TRBJ2-3	TRBD2	NA	CASSFSGGDQYF	TGTGCCAGCAGCTTTAGCGGGGGGGATCAGTATTTT
TRBV5-1	TRBJ1-4	NA	NA	CASSNDGKDREKLFF	TGCGCCAGCAGCAACGACGGGAAAGATAGGGAAAAACTGTTTTTT
TRBV5-1	TRBJ1-3	TRBD1	NA	CASSTRTGSGNTIYF	TGCGCCAGCAGCACTCGGACAGGCTCTGGAAACACCATATATTTT
TRBV5-1	TRBJ2-3	NA	once	CASSLRLAEPGATQYF	TGCGCCAGCAGCTTGCGGTTGGCGGAGCCAGGCGCTACGCAGTATTTT
TRBV5-1	TRBJ2-3	TRBD2	NA	CASSSAGPASDTQYF	TGCGCCAGCAGCTCAGCGGGACCAGCGTCGGATACGCAGTATTTT
TRBV14	TRBJ2-5	TRBD2	once	CASSRSGGANQETQYF	TGTGCCAGCAGCCGGAGCGGGGGGGCGAACCAAGAGACCCAGTACTTC
TRBV27	TRBJ1-2	NA	NA	CASSPQTGPWGYTF	TGTGCCAGCAGTCCTCAGACAGGACCTTGGGGCTACACCTTC
TRBV20-1	TRBJ1-1	TRBD1	once	CSSSQGGEAFF	TGCAGTTCCTCTCAGGGGGGAGAGGCTTTCTTT
TRBV27	TRBJ1-5	TRBD1	NA	CASSILQGRQPQHF	TGTGCCAGCAGTATTCTACAGGGGCGGCAGCCCCAGCATTTT
TRBV5-1	TRBJ2-7	TRBD2	NA	CASSKTSGFSYEQYF	TGCGCCAGCAGCAAGACTAGCGGATTCTCCTACGAGCAGTACTTC
TRBV4-1	TRBJ1-2	NA	NA	CASSQARNHGYTF	TGCGCCAGCAGCCAAGCGCGGAACCATGGCTACACCTTC
TRBV27	TRBJ1-5	NA	NA	CASSPEAPANQPQHF	TGTGCCAGCAGTCCCGAGGCACCTGCTAATCAGCCCCAGCATTTT
TRBV11-2	TRBJ2-7	NA	NA	CASSLQSGPYYEQYF	TGTGCCAGCAGCTTACAGTCGGGGCCCTACTACGAGCAGTACTTC
TRBV11-1	TRBJ1-1	NA	NA	CASSLSRMNTEAFF	TGTGCCAGCAGCTTGTCCAGAATGAACACTGAAGCTTTCTTT